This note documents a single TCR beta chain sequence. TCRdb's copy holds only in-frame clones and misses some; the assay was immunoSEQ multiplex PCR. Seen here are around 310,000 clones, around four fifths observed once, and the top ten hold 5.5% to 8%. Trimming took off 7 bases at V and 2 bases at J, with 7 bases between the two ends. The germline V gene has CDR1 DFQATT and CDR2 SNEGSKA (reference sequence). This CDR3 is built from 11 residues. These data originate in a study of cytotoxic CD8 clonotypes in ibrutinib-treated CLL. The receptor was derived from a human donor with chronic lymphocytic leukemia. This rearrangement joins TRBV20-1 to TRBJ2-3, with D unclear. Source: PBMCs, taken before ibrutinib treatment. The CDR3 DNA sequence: TGCAGTGTGGCGGTCACAGATACGCAGTATTTT. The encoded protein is CSVAVTDTQYF.